The 9 T cell receptor beta chains below come from one sample, sequenced in a study of T-cell memory formation after mild COVID-19. TCRdb used MiXCR to reprocess the 5' RACE reads, holding one entry per CDR3 protein. The data hold about 110,000 distinct CDR3 sequences, with about 18% observed a single time. Sequencing was done on a sample of PBMCs or a T cell subset sorted from them (not recorded which). Source of these receptors: a man between 18 and 29 years old who had mild COVID-19 (a few samples of this study predate the infection). Cell type and time point are not known.

The chain's CDR3 is CASRLTGGYGYTF. CDR3 bases: TGTGCCAGCAGACTGACAGGGGGCTATGGCTACACCTTC. J is TRBJ1-2 and V is TRBV12-3 or TRBV12-4, with TRBD1 matching over 9 bases. With V trimmed by 6 bases and J by 4 bases, 3 bases remained unmatched. The CDR3 is 13 residues long.

This clonotype was seen ten or more times. The J gene is TRBJ2-3, the V gene TRBV3-1; 8 bases fit TRBD1. Unmatched junction bases numbered 3, after V lost 4 bases and J lost 3 bases. CDR3 size: 14 residues. CDR1 LGHDT and CDR2 YNNKEL come from the germline V gene (reference sequence). The CDR3 coding sequence is TGTGCCAGCAGCCTTAGGACAGGGACAGATACGCAGTATTTT. This encodes CASSLRTGTDTQYF.

V gene TRBV6-5 combines with J gene TRBJ2-7, with unresolved D. Germline CDR1 reads MNHEY; CDR2 reads SVGAGI. The CDR3 runs 12 residues. The V and J ends lost 7 bases and 2 bases respectively, with 9 bases between them. The CDR3 coding sequence is TGTGCCAGCATAATCTGGCCCTACGAGCAGTACGTC. The encoded protein is CASIIWPYEQYV.

This clonotype came up a few times. The chain combines TRBV7-2 with TRBJ2-1; 11 bases fit TRBD2. Trimming took 3 bases from V and 1 from J; bases not matched to a gene: 2. The CDR3 covers 16 residues. Germline CDR1 reads SGHTA; CDR2 reads FQGNSA. CDR3 loop: CASSLSSGGSYNEQFF. The DNA for the CDR3 is TGTGCCAGCAGCTTGTCTAGCGGGGGGTCCTACAATGAGCAGTTCTTC.

This clonotype was seen more than once but under ten times. The chain uses TRBV4-1 and TRBJ1-1, with D possibly matching TRBD1 (6 bases). The CDR3 contains 13 residues. The germline V and J ends were trimmed by 0 bases and 11 bases, with 13 bases remaining between them. Germline V gene data show CDR1 as MGHRA and CDR2 as YSYEKL. This chain's CDR3 is CASSQERQGRAFF. In nucleotides, the CDR3 is TGCGCCAGCAGCCAAGAGAGGCAGGGGAGGGCTTTCTTT.

The chain recombines TRBV6-1 with TRBJ1-6; the match to TRBD1 covers 10 bases. With V trimmed by 3 bases and J by 10 bases, 3 bases remained unmatched. Per germline, CDR1 MNHNS and CDR2 SASEGT. The CDR3 consists of 14 residues. In DNA, the CDR3 is TGTGCCAGCAGTGATCGGGACAGGGGATCACCCCTCCACTTT. It yields the protein CASSDRDRGSPLHF.

The CDR3 sequence: CASSFLGWNEQFF. The CDR3 DNA sequence: TGCGCCAGCAGCTTCCTCGGGTGGAATGAGCAGTTCTTC. The J gene is TRBJ2-1, the V gene TRBV5-1, with unresolved D. Deletions cut 2 bases from V and 7 bases from J, with 10 bases between. Germline V lookup: CDR1 SGHRS, CDR2 YFSETQ. CDR3 length equals 13 residues. The whole variable domain, remainder taken from reference TRBV5-1 and TRBJ2-1, is KAGVTQTPRYLIKTRGQQVTLSCSPISGHRSVSWYQQTPGQGLQFLFEYFSETQRNKGNFPGRFSGRQFSNSRSEMNVSTLELGDSALYLCASSFLGWNEQFFGPGTRLTVL.

This CDR3 is CASSFTDYTDTQYF. CDR3 coding DNA: TGCGCCAGCAGCTTCACGGACTATACAGATACGCAGTATTTT. This chain links TRBV5-1 with TRBJ2-3, with a tentative D call TRBD2 (6 bases). This CDR3 region has 14 residues. V was cut by 2 bases and J by 3 bases, with 10 bases left in between. Per germline, CDR1 SGHRS and CDR2 YFSETQ.

The rearrangement joins TRBV29-1 to TRBJ2-2, with D uncertain. V was shortened by 6 bases and J by 5 bases, with 13 bases between the two germline ends. The CDR3 runs 13 residues. Germline V gives CDR1 SQVTM, CDR2 ANQGSEA. The CDR3 DNA follows: TGCAGCGTGGGTCGGGCGAGGACCGGGGAGCTGTTTTTT. Translating it yields CSVGRARTGELFF.